Below, 13 T cell receptor beta chains from the same sample are listed, as sequenced in a study of T cell repertoires in cytomegalovirus infection. MiXCR was run by TCRdb on the reads, yielding one entry per CDR3 protein. In the table there are some 700,000 distinct CDR3 sequences, roughly 30% of which are singletons. What these receptors recognize is not known. Here the sequenced sample was cultured PBMCs, taken from culture after CMV antigen stimulation. These receptors all come from a human donor in good health (CMV status not recorded). Some clones in this sample may be carry-over from other donors' samples.

As DNA, the CDR3 is TGTGCCAGCAGCTTAAATATTCAAGTCGAGCAGTACTTC. It is translated as CASSLNIQVEQYF. The rearrangement uses TRBV7-8 and TRBJ2-7; D gene ambiguous. Germline CDR1 SGHVS, CDR2 FQNEAQ. The CDR3 runs to 13 residues. The V end lost 2 bases, the J end lost 6 bases, and 11 bases lay between the germline ends.

The sample holds a few counts of this clonotype. This chain connects TRBV28 to TRBJ2-2; possible D gene TRBD1, 6 bases. V lost 4 bases, J lost 6 bases, and 12 bases lay in between. The germline gives CDR1 MDHEN, CDR2 SYDVKM. This CDR3 has 14 residues. In DNA, the CDR3 is TGTGCCAGCAGTTGGGTACAGGGCCCCGGGGAGCTGTTTTTT. It codes for CASSWVQGPGELFF.

This clonotype was found a few times. The chain combines TRBV4-1 with TRBJ1-1; D uncertain. This CDR3 has 15 residues. The V gene lost 1 base and the J gene lost 0 bases, with 9 bases spanning the gap. Germline V gene sequence: CDR1 MGHRA, CDR2 YSYEKL. This CDR3 reads CASSQAPVMNTEAFF. The CDR3 coding sequence is TGCGCCAGCAGCCAAGCACCGGTTATGAACACTGAAGCTTTCTTT.

V and J are TRBV7-2 and TRBJ2-7, with 10 bases aligning to TRBD1. Germline CDR1 SGHTA, CDR2 FQGNSA. CDR3 size: 15 residues. Trimming took 6 bases from V and 2 from J; bases not matched to a gene: 7. The CDR3 loop reads CASSSRQGAPYEQYF. CDR3 nucleotide sequence: TGTGCCAGCAGTTCTAGACAGGGGGCGCCCTACGAGCAGTACTTC.

A few counts support this clonotype. V and J are TRBV27 and TRBJ2-5, with D maybe TRBD2 (5 bases). Germline V gene sequence: CDR1 MNHEY, CDR2 SMNVEV (reference sequence). Trimming took 2 bases from V and 5 from J, leaving 12 bases between them. The CDR3 runs to 14 residues. CDR3 nucleotides: TGTGCCAGCAGTTTAATGTCTAGCAGGGAGACCCAGTACTTC. Translating gives CASSLMSSRETQYF.

This clonotype was observed a single time. The rearrangement links TRBV11-2 to TRBJ2-2; D is tentatively TRBD1 or TRBD2 (6 bases each). The germline V and J ends were trimmed by 3 bases and 5 bases, with 13 bases remaining between them. Per germline, CDR1 SGHAT and CDR2 FQNNGV. The CDR3 spans 15 residues. Here the CDR3 reads CASSLMGAGTGELFF. CDR3 DNA sequence: TGTGCCAGCAGCTTGATGGGGGCGGGGACCGGGGAGCTGTTTTTT. Together with reference TRBV11-2 and TRBJ2-2, the CDR3 gives the full variable domain: EAGVAQSPRYKIIEKRQSVAFWCNPISGHATLYWYQQILGQGPKLLIQFQNNGVVDDSQLPKDRFSAERLKGVDSTLKIQPAKLEDSAVYLCASSLMGAGTGELFFGEGSRLTVL.

V is TRBV7-2 and J is TRBJ2-5; 13 bases align to TRBD2. V gave up 4 bases and J gave up 5 bases; unmatched junction bases: 7. The CDR3 extends over 16 amino acids. Looked up from germline, CDR1 is SGHTA and CDR2 is FQGNSA. The CDR3 DNA sequence: TGTGCCAGCAGCTCAACGACTAGCGGGAGGAGGGAGACCCAGTACTTC. It codes for CASSSTTSGRRETQYF.

The chain links TRBV19 to TRBJ2-7; D is uncertain. The V gene's germline CDR1 is LNHDA and CDR2 SQIVND (reference sequence). V lost 7 bases and J 1 base, leaving 17 bases between the germline ends. CDR3 length equals 15 residues. In nucleotides, the CDR3 is TGTGCCAGTAAAAGCTCATGGGTCTCGTCCTACGAGCAGTACTTC. Translated, it gives CASKSSWVSSYEQYF.

The gene calls are TRBV12-3 or TRBV12-4 and TRBJ2-3; the match to TRBD2 covers 8 bases. The CDR3 has 14 residues. V shed 5 bases, J shed 6 bases, and the junction held 7 bases outside the gene matches. The CDR3 loop is CASSPLAVADTQYF. The CDR3 DNA reads as TGTGCCAGCAGTCCACTAGCGGTTGCGGATACGCAGTATTTT.

The V and J genes are TRBV7-9 and TRBJ2-5; no clear D. With 2 bases removed from V and 7 bases from J, the gap between germline ends came to 11 bases. The CDR3 contains 13 residues. The germline gives CDR1 SEHNR, CDR2 FQNEAQ (reference sequence). CDR3 loop: CASSLQTMGTQYF. The CDR3 coding sequence is TGTGCCAGCAGCTTACAAACGATGGGGACCCAGTACTTC. The full variable domain, rest sourced from reference TRBV7-9 and TRBJ2-5, is DTGVSQNPRHKITKRGQNVTFRCDPISEHNRLYWYRQTLGQGPEFLTYFQNEAQLEKSRLLSDRFSAERPKGSFSTLEIQRTEQGDSAMYLCASSLQTMGTQYFGPGTRLLVL.

V usage is TRBV5-1 and J usage is TRBJ2-7, with D hard to call. The CDR3 covers 16 residues. Germline loops: CDR1 SGHRS, CDR2 YFSETQ. V was pared by 2 bases and J by 2 bases, with 17 bases between. Here the CDR3 reads CASSFGRTESTYEQYF. The CDR3, as DNA: TGCGCCAGCAGCTTTGGGCGGACCGAATCCACCTACGAGCAGTACTTC.

This clonotype was counted only a few times. V gene TRBV19 combines with J gene TRBJ1-2, with 7 bases matching TRBD1. The CDR3 sequence is 13 residues long. Per germline, CDR1 LNHDA and CDR2 SQIVND (reference sequence). With 5 bases clipped from V and 2 bases from J, the junction kept 2 bases outside the gene matches. DNA of the CDR3: TGTGCCAGTAGTGACAGGGAAAACTATGGCTACACCTTC. Its translation is CASSDRENYGYTF.

V and J are TRBV12-3 or TRBV12-4 and TRBJ2-1; 7 bases line up with TRBD2. Losses at the gene ends were 6 bases for V and 14 bases for J; bases not matched to a gene: 10. This CDR3 is 12 amino acids long. Here the CDR3 DNA reads TGTGCCAGCAGAAACGCGGCCGGGGGGAAGTTCTTC. It translates to CASRNAAGGKFF.